This T cell receptor beta chain was observed in a study of shared clonotypes between healthy human individuals. The CDR3 spans 15 residues. Germline lookup yields CDR1 ENHRY and CDR2 SYGVKD. The V gene end was trimmed by 4 bases and the J gene end by 8 bases; junction bases not matched to a gene: 5. Data came from immunoSEQ multiplex PCR; TCRdb stores just in-frame clones and leaves some out. The sample lists around 2.1 million clones, approximately 94% occurring once. Terminally differentiated effector memory CD45RA+ cells were excluded from the naive CD8 cells, which were CD45RO-negative and positively selected for CCR7.

What was sequenced was naive CD8+ T cells from PBMCs. This sequence originates from a man aged 18 to 35 in good health. Some clones in this sample may be carry-over from other donors' samples. This sequence joins TRBV10-3 and TRBJ2-1; 13 positions agree with TRBD2. CDR3 sequence: CAISAGLAGADEQFF. The CDR3 bases are TGTGCCATCAGTGCTGGACTAGCGGGAGCGGATGAGCAGTTCTTC.